This T cell receptor (beta chain) derives from a study of T cell changes during pregnancy in multiple sclerosis. Profiled with immunoSEQ multiplex PCR; TCRdb holds only in-frame clones, not every one. The sample shows tens of thousands of clones, more than 85% of them seen only once. After removal of 2 bases from V and 4 bases from J, the junction contained 6 bases not matched to a gene. Per the germline V gene, CDR1 is SGHNT and CDR2 is YYREEE (reference sequence). CDR3 length: 15 amino acids. The clonotype was recovered from a female donor in good health, enrolled as a control in a pregnancy study. This chain uses TRBV5-4 with TRBJ2-7; 10 bases match TRBD2. Sequenced here: CD4+ T cells from peripheral blood mononuclear cells, sampled after pregnancy. The CDR3 coding sequence is TGTGCCAGCAGCTTCGCAGCGGGGGGGCAGTACGAGCAGTACTTC. It encodes CASSFAAGGQYEQYF. The full variable domain, rest sourced from reference TRBV5-4 and TRBJ2-7, is ETGVTQSPTHLIKTRGQQVTLRCSSQSGHNTVSWYQQALGQGPQFIFQYYREEENGRGNFPPRFSGLQFPNYSSELNVNALELDDSALYLCASSFAAGGQYEQYFGPGTRLTVT.